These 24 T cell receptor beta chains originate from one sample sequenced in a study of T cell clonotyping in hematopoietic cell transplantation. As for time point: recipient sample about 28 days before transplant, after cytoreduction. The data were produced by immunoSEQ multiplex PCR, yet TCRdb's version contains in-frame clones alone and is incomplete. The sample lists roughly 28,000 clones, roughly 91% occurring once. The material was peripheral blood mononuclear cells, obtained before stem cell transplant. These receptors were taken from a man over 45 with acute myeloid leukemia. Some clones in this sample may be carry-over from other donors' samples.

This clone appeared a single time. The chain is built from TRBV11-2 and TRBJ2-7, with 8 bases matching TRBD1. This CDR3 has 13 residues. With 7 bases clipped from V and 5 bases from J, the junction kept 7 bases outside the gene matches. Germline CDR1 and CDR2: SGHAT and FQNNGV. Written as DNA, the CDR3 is TGTGCCAGCACAGGGCAGGGGGCAGACGAGCAGTACTTC. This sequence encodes CASTGQGADEQYF.

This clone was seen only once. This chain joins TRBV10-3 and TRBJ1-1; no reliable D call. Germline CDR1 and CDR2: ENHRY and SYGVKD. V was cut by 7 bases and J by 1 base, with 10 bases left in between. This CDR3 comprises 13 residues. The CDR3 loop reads CAIKSQQNTEAFF. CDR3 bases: TGTGCCATCAAAAGCCAGCAGAACACTGAAGCTTTCTTT.

CDR3 region: CASSDDAGNTEAFF. The CDR3 DNA reads TGTGCCAGCAGTGACGATGCCGGGAACACTGAAGCTTTCTTT. The rearrangement uses TRBV2 and TRBJ1-1; the D is unclear. This CDR3 is 14 amino acids long. Germline V lookup: CDR1 SNHLY, CDR2 FYNNEI. V lost 3 bases, J lost 1 base, and 9 bases lay in between.

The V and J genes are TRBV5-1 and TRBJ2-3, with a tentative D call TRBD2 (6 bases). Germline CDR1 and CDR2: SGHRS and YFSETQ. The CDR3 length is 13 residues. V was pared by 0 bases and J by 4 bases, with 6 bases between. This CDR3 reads CASSLGGADTQYF. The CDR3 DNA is TGCGCCAGCAGCTTGGGGGGGGCAGATACGCAGTATTTT.

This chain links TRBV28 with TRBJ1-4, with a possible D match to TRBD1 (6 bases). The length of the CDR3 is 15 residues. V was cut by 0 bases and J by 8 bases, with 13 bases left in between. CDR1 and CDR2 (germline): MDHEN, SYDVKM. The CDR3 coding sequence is TGTGCCAGCAGTTTATGGTCGGGGGCAGGGGAAAAACTGTTTTTT. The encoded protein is CASSLWSGAGEKLFF.

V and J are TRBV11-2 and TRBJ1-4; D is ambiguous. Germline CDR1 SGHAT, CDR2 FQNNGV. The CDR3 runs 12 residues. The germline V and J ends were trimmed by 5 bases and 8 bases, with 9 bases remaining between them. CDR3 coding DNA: TGTGCCAGCAGCCACGGAGGGGAAAAACTGTTTTTT. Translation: CASSHGGEKLFF.

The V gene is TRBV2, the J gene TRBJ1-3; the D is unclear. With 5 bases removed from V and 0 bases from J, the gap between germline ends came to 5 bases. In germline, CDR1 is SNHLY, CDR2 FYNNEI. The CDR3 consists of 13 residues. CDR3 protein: CASSRSSGNTIYF. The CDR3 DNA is TGTGCCAGCAGTCGGTCCTCTGGAAACACCATATATTTT.

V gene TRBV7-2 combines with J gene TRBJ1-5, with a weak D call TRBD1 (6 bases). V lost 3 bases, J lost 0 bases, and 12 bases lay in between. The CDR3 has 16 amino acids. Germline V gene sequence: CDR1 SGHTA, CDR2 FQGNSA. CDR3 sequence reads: CASSLAGGHSNQPQHF. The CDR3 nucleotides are TGTGCCAGCAGCTTGGCGGGGGGGCATAGCAATCAGCCCCAGCATTTT.

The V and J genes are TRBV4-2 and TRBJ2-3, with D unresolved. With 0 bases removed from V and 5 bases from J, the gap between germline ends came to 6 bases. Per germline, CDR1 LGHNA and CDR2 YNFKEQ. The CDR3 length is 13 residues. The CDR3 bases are TGTGCCAGCAGCCAAGATGGCAGAGATACGCAGTATTTT. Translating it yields CASSQDGRDTQYF.

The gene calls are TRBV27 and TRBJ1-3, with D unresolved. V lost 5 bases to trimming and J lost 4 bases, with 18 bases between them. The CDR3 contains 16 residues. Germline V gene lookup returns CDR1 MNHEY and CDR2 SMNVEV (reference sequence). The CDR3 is CASSPRLRAKGNTIYF. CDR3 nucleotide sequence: TGTGCCAGCAGTCCCAGGCTGCGGGCAAAAGGAAACACCATATATTTT.

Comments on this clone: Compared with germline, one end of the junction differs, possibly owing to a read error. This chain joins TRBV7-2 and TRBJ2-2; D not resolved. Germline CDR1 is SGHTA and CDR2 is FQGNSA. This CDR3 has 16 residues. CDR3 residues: CASSLVVGTAGGELFF. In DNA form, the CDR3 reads TGTGCCAGCAGTTTAGTGGTCGGTACGGCCGGCGGGGAGCTGTTTTTT. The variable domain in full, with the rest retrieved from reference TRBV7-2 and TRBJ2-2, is GAGVSQSPSNKVTEKGKDVELRCDPISGHTALYWYRQSLGQGLEFLIYFQGNSAPDKSGLPSDRFSAERTGGSVSTLTIQRTQQEDSAVYLCASSLVVGTAGGELFFGEGSRLTVL.

The CDR3 sequence is CASSFHGGGYTF. The CDR3, as DNA: TGTGCCAGCAGTTTCCATGGGGGTGGCTACACCTTC. The rearrangement uses TRBV7-8 and TRBJ1-2, with D possibly matching TRBD1 (5 bases). The germline gives CDR1 SGHVS, CDR2 FQNEAQ. The CDR3 sequence is 12 residues long. V lost 6 bases to trimming and J lost 7 bases, with 12 bases between them.

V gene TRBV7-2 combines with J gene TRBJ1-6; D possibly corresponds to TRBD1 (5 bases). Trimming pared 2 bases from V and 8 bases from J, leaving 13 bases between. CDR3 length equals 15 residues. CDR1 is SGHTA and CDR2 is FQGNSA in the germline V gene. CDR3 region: CASSLREARDSPLHF. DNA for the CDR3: TGTGCCAGCAGCTTAAGGGAGGCCAGGGATTCACCCCTCCACTTT.

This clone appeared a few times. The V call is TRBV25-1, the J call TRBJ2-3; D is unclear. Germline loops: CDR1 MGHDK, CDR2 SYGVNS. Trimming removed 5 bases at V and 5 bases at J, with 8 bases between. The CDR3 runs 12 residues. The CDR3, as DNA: TGTGCCAGCAGTCCCCAGGAAGATACGCAGTATTTT. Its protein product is CASSPQEDTQYF.

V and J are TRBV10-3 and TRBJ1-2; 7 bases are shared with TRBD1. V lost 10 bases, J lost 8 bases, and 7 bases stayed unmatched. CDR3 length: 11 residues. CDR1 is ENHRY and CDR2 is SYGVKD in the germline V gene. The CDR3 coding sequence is TGTGCCACGGAGGGAGGGGGCGGCTACACCTTC. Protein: CATEGGGGYTF.

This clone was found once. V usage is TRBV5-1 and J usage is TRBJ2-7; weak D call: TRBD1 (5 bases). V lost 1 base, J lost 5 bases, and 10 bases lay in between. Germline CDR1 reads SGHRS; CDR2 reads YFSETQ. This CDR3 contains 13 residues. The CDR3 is CASSLPGSDEQYF. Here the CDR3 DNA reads TGCGCCAGCAGCTTGCCAGGGTCAGACGAGCAGTACTTC.

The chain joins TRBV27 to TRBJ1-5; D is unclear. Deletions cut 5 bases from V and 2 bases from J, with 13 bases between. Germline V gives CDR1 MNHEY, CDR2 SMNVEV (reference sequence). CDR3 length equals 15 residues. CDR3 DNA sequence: TGTGCCAGCAGTCCAATGGCTAGCGGCAATCAGCCCCAGCATTTT. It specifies CASSPMASGNQPQHF.

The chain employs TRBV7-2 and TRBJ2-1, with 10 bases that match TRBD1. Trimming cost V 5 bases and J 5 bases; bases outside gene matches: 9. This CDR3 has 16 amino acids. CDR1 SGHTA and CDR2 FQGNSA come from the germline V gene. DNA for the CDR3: TGTGCCAGCAGCACCAAGGGACAGGGGCCCGACAATGAGCAGTTCTTC. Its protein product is CASSTKGQGPDNEQFF.

The CDR3 spells CASSVGSTTYSSYNEQFF. CDR3 in DNA: TGTGCCAGCAGCGTAGGTAGCACAACCTACAGCTCCTACAATGAGCAGTTCTTC. The chain recombines TRBV9 with TRBJ2-1; no firm D call. The CDR3 is 18 residues long. With 0 bases removed from V and 0 bases from J, the gap between germline ends came to 16 bases. From germline, CDR1 is SGDLS and CDR2 YYNGEE.

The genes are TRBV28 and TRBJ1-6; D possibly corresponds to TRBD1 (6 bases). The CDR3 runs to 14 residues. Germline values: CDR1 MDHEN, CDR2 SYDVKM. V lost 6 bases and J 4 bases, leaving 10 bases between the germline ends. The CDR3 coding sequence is TGTGCCAGCAGCGCAACAGGGTATAATTCACCCCTCCACTTT. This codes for CASSATGYNSPLHF.

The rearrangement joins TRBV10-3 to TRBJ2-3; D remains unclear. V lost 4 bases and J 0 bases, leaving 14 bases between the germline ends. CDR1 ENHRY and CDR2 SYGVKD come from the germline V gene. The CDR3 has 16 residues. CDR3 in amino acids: CAISGPAGISTDTQYF. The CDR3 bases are TGTGCCATCAGTGGGCCGGCAGGAATAAGCACAGATACGCAGTATTTT.

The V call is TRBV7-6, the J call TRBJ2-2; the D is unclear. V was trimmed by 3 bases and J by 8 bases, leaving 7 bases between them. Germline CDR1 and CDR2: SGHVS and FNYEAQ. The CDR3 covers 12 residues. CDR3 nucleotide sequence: TGTGCCAGCAGCTTTCCTGGGGGGGAGCTGTTTTTT. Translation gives CASSFPGGELFF.

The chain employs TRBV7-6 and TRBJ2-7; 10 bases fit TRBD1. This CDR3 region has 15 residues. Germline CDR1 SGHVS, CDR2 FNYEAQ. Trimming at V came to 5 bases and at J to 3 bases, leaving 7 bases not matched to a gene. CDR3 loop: CASSTRQGAGYEQYF. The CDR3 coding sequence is TGTGCCAGCAGCACCCGACAGGGGGCGGGCTACGAGCAGTACTTC. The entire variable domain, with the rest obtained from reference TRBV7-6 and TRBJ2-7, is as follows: GAGVSQSPRYKVTKRGQDVALRCDPISGHVSLYWYRQALGQGPEFLTYFNYEAQQDKSGLPNDRFSAERPEGSISTLTIQRTEQRDSAMYRCASSTRQGAGYEQYFGPGTRLTVT.

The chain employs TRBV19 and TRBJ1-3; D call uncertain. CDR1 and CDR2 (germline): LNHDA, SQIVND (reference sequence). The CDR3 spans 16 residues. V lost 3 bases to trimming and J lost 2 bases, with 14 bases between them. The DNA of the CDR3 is TGTGCCAGTAGTATGGAGCCCATATCTACTGGAAACACCATATATTTT. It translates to CASSMEPISTGNTIYF.